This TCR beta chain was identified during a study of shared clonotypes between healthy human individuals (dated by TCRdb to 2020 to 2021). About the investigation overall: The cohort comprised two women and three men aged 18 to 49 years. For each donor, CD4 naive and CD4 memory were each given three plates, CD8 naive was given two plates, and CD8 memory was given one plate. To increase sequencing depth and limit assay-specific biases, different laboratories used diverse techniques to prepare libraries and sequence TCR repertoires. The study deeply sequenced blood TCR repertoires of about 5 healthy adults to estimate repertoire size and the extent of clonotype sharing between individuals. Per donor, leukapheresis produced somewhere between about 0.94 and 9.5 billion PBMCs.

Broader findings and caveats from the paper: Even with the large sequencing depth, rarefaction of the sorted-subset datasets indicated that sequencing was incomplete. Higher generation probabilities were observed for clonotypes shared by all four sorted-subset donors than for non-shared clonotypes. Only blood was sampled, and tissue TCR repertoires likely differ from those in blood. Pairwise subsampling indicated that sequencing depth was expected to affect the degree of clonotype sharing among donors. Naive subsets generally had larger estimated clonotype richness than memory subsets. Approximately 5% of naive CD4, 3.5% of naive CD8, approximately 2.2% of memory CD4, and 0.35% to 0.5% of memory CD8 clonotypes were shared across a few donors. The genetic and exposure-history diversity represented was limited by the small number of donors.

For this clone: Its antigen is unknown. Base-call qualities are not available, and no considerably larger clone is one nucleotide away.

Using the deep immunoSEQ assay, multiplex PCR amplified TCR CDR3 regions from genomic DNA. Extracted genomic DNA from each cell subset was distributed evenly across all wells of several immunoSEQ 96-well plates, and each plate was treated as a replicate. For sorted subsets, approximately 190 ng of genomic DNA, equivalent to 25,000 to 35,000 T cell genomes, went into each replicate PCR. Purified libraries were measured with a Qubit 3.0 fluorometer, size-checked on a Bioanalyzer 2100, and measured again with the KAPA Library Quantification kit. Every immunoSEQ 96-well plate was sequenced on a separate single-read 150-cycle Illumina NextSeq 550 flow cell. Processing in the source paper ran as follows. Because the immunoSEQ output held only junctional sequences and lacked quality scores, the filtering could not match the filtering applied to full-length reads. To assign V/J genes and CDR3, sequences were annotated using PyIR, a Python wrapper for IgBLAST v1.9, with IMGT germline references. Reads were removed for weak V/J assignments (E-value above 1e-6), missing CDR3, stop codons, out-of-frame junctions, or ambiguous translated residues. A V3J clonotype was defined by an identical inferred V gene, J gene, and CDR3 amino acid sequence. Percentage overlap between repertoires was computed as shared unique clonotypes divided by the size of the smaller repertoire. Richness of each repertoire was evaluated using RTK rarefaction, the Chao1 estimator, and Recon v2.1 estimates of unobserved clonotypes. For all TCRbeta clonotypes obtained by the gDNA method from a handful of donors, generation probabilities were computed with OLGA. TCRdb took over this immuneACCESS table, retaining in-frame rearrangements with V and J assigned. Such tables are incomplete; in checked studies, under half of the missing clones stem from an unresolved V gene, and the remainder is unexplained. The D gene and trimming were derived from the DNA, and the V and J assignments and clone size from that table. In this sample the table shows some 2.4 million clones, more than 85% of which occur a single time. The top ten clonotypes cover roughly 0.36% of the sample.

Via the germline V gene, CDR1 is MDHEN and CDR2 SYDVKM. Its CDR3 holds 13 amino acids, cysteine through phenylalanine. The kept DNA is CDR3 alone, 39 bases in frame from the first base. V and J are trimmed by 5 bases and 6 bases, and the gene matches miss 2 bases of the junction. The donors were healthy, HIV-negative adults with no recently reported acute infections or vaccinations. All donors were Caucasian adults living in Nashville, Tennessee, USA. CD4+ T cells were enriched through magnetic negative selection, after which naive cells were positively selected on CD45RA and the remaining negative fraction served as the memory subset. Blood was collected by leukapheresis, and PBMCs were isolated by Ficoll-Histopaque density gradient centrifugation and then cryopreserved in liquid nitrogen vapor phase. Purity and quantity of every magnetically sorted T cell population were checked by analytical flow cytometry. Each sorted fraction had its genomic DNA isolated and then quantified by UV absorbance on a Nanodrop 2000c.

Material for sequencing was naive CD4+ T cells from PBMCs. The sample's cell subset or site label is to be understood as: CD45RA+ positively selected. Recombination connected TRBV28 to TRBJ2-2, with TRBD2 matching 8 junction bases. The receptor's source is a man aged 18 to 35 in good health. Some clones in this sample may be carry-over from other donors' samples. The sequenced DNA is TGTGCCAGCAGTATACTAGCGGCCGGGGAGCTGTTTTTT. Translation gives CASSILAAGELFF.